A selection of T cell receptor beta chains follows, all from one sample in a study of shared clonotypes between healthy human individuals. Sequencing was performed with immunoSEQ multiplex PCR; in TCRdb, only in-frame clones are kept and a portion is missing. The sample lists approximately 2,300,000 clones; about nine tenths were seen once. Source material: naive CD4+ T cells from PBMCs. The source of these receptors is a man between 18 and 35 years old in good health. Some clones in this sample may be carry-over from other donors' samples. Both conserved end residues are part of each CDR3. The order of the fields is J gene, V gene, D gene, clone size, CDR3 protein, CDR3 DNA. The D gene is left open where the match is weak. The size entry is marked missing in some rows and otherwise reads once, few, many or a size class.

TRBJ2-1	TRBV5-4	TRBD2	.	CASSLGTSKNREQFF	TGTGCCAGCAGCTTAGGGACTAGCAAGAACCGCGAGCAGTTCTTC
TRBJ2-3	TRBV20-1	.	.	CSATTDTQYF	TGCAGTGCTACCACAGATACGCAGTATTTT
TRBJ2-2	TRBV28	TRBD2	.	CASSLSSGRARTGELFF	TGTGCCAGCAGTTTATCTAGCGGGAGGGCCAGAACCGGGGAGCTGTTTTTT
TRBJ2-1	TRBV19	TRBD2	.	CASSTTGTSGRDYNEQFF	TGTGCCAGTAGTACCACCGGGACTAGCGGGAGGGATTACAATGAGCAGTTCTTC
TRBJ2-2	TRBV7-3	.	.	CASSLGGVNTGELFF	TGTGCCAGCAGCTTAGGGGGAGTAAACACCGGGGAGCTGTTTTTT
TRBJ2-3	TRBV5-1	TRBD2	.	CASSLAQTSGLHSNTDTQYF	TGCGCCAGCAGCTTGGCCCAAACTAGCGGGCTCCACTCAAACACAGATACGCAGTATTTT
TRBJ1-5	TRBV7-9	.	.	CASSPDEVPRGYGNQPQHF	TGTGCCAGCAGCCCCGATGAGGTGCCGAGAGGATATGGCAATCAGCCCCAGCATTTT
TRBJ2-7	TRBV4-1	.	.	CASSQGFTGLVEQYF	TGCGCCAGCAGCCAAGGGTTCACAGGGTTAGTCGAGCAGTACTTC
TRBJ2-7	TRBV6-6	TRBD2	.	CASRGPGLAAFYEQYF	TGTGCCAGCAGGGGACCGGGACTAGCGGCGTTCTACGAGCAGTACTTC
TRBJ2-6	TRBV5-4	.	.	CASSLVAASEVLTF	TGTGCCAGCAGCTTGGTGGCCGCCTCGGAAGTCCTGACTTTC
TRBJ2-2	TRBV6-6	.	.	CASELQPENTGELFF	TGTGCCAGCGAGTTACAGCCGGAAAACACCGGGGAGCTGTTTTTT
TRBJ1-4	TRBV5-1	.	.	CASSPAIGAINEKLFF	TGCGCCAGCAGCCCGGCGATCGGGGCGATTAATGAAAAACTGTTTTTT
TRBJ2-7	TRBV1	.	.	CTSSRRGGVAYEQYF	TGCACCAGCAGCCGTCGCGGGGGGGTAGCCTACGAGCAGTACTTC
TRBJ1-1	TRBV6-6	.	.	CASRDPGTEAFF	TGTGCCAGCAGGGACCCAGGGACTGAAGCTTTCTTT
TRBJ1-2	TRBV5-6	.	.	CASSLSGIRGGYTF	TGTGCCAGCAGCTTATCCGGGATCCGAGGAGGCTACACCTTC
TRBJ2-3	TRBV7-2	.	.	CASSLLGPTDTQYF	TGTGCCAGCAGCTTATTGGGGCCCACAGATACGCAGTATTTT
TRBJ2-7	TRBV6-6	.	once	CASSPERLSSYEQYF	TGTGCCAGCAGTCCCGAGCGTTTATCTTCCTACGAGCAGTACTTC
TRBJ2-5	TRBV12-5	.	.	CASGSGRAGETQYF	TGTGCTAGTGGTTCCGGCAGGGCTGGAGAGACCCAGTACTTC
TRBJ2-1	TRBV7-2	.	.	CASSFALRGEQFF	TGTGCCAGCAGCTTTGCCCTCCGAGGTGAGCAGTTCTTC
TRBJ1-5	TRBV5-5	TRBD1	.	CASSRDRDSNQPQHF	TGTGCCAGCAGCCGGGACAGGGATTCCAATCAGCCCCAGCATTTT
TRBJ1-2	TRBV5-4	.	.	CASSAKNKNYGYTF	TGTGCCAGCAGCGCTAAGAATAAGAACTATGGCTACACCTTC